The 15 T cell receptor beta chains below all came from one sample that was sequenced in a study of CXCR3-negative and CXCR3-positive naive CD8 T cells. UMI-labeled 5' RACE yielded the TRB cDNA libraries. TCRdb re-called the 5' RACE reads; every CDR3 protein appears as one record, without DNA. The repertoire table contains 100,000 to 150,000 distinct CDR3 sequences. The sample comprised naive CXCR3- CD8+ T cells from blood. Subset of the sample: CD45RO-CCR7+CD27+CD95- naive CD8+ T cells lacking CXCR3 (TNR3-). The receptors shown here come from a human donor in good health. Some clones in this sample may be carry-over from other donors' samples.

The rearrangement uses TRBV7-2 and TRBJ2-7; TCRdb's assignment of TRBD1 cannot be checked, as there is no DNA. Per the germline V gene, CDR1 is SGHTA and CDR2 is FQGNSA. CDR3 size: 15 residues. The CDR3 loop reads CASSSVRTVSYEQYF.

V usage is TRBV4-1 and J usage is TRBJ2-3; the D call of TRBD2 rests on TCRdb alone, since no DNA is present to check it. The germline gives CDR1 MGHRA, CDR2 YSYEKL. The CDR3 covers 14 residues. CDR3 sequence reads: CASSQDQREDTQYF.

The CDR3 loop is CASSPGHDNQPQHF. The rearrangement joins TRBV5-5 to TRBJ1-5; checking the TCRdb D call of TRBD1 is not possible without DNA. In germline, CDR1 is SGHKS, CDR2 YYEKEE (reference sequence). The CDR3 loop spans 14 amino acids.

The chain joins TRBV13 to TRBJ2-1. Germline CDR1 and CDR2: PRHDT and FYEKMQ (reference sequence). The CDR3 length is 15 residues. This CDR3 is CASSFITGSYNEQFF.

V usage is TRBV5-1 and J usage is TRBJ2-7. This CDR3 contains 14 residues. Germline V gene sequence: CDR1 SGHRS, CDR2 YFSETQ. The CDR3 here is CASSLEPQSYEQYF.

V is TRBV5-1 and J is TRBJ2-1; TCRdb designates TRBD2, a call that cannot be tested without DNA. The CDR3 runs to 15 residues. CDR1 and CDR2 from the germline V gene are SGHRS and YFSETQ. CDR3 in amino acids: CASSLAGGGAREQFF.

The genes are TRBV9 and TRBJ2-1. This CDR3 contains 11 residues. Germline V gene sequence: CDR1 SGDLS, CDR2 YYNGEE. The CDR3 spells CASSVADEQFF.

The chain links TRBV28 to TRBJ1-1; as DNA is missing, the TRBD1 call by TCRdb cannot be tested. The length of the CDR3 is 14 residues. CDR1 and CDR2 from the germline V gene are MDHEN and SYDVKM. The CDR3 spells CASRGEVEDTEAFF.

This sequence joins TRBV28 and TRBJ2-1; the D call of TRBD2 rests on TCRdb alone, since no DNA is present to check it. The CDR3 consists of 15 residues. Germline CDR1 reads MDHEN; CDR2 reads SYDVKM. CDR3: CASGLTSGRVYEQFF.

This chain uses TRBV28 with TRBJ2-5; the TCRdb D gene call, TRBD1, has no DNA to confirm it. In germline, CDR1 is MDHEN, CDR2 SYDVKM. The CDR3 totals 16 residues. The chain's CDR3 is CASSLSGSAFQETQYF.

The chain joins TRBV4-2 to TRBJ2-7; checking the TCRdb D call of TRBD2 is not possible without DNA. The CDR3 length is 15 residues. Looked up from germline, CDR1 is LGHNA and CDR2 is YNFKEQ. The CDR3 loop reads CASSQTGLGGYEQYF.

The chain uses TRBV7-9 and TRBJ2-7; lacking DNA, the TRBD1 call made by TCRdb goes unchecked. This CDR3 is 12 amino acids long. Germline V gene lookup returns CDR1 SEHNR and CDR2 FQNEAQ (reference sequence). This CDR3 reads CASSPQEYEQYF.

V and J are TRBV10-3 and TRBJ1-3; lacking DNA, the TRBD1 call made by TCRdb goes unchecked. Germline CDR1 ENHRY, CDR2 SYGVKD. The CDR3 sequence is 17 residues long. CDR3 residues: CAIRPGQGPSSGNTIYF.

The gene calls are TRBV28 and TRBJ2-6; TCRdb returns TRBD1, unconfirmable since there is no DNA. The CDR3 is made up of 15 amino acids. Germline lookup yields CDR1 MDHEN and CDR2 SYDVKM. The CDR3 protein is CASSLIPAGANVLTF.

The chain links TRBV29-1 to TRBJ2-1; the D call of TRBD1 rests on TCRdb alone, since no DNA is present to check it. CDR1 SQVTM and CDR2 ANQGSEA come from the germline V gene. The CDR3 consists of 11 residues. The chain's CDR3 is CSVAGMQEQFF.